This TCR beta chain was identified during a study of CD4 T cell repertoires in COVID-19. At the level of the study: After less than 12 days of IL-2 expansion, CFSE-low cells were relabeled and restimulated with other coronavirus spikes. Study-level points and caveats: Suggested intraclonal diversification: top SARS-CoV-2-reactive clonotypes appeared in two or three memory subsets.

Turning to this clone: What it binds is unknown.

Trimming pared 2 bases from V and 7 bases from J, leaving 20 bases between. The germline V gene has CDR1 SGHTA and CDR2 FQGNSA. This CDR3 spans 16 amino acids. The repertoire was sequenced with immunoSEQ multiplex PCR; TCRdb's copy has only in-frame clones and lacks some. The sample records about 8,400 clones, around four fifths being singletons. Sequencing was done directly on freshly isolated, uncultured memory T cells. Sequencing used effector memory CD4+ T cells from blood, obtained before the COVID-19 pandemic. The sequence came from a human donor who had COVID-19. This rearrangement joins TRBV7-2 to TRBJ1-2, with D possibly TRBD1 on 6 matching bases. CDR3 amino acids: CASSLSVGQRAVGYTF. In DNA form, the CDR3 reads TGTGCCAGCAGCTTAAGTGTTGGACAGAGGGCTGTTGGCTACACCTTC.